The entry that follows covers one TCR beta chain sequence. Repertoires were generated with immunoSEQ multiplex PCR, while TCRdb's copy carries only in-frame clones and drops some. Of some 350,000 clones listed, almost 90% are singletons. This CDR3 has 13 amino acids. Per the germline V gene, CDR1 is SNHLY and CDR2 is FYNNEI. The V end was cut by 6 bases, the J end by 2 bases, with 10 bases between. This specimen belongs to a study of Ad26.COV2.S vaccination and SARS-CoV-2 variants. Study at large: Sample donor was a member of the COV1001 Ad26.COV2.S trial arm.

Treatment of the sample: around 19 received Ad26.COV2.S at low or high dose, single or two shots; roughly five received placebo; per-sample allocation not given. Following the first vaccine or placebo injection, samples were taken on day 63. This material consisted of peripheral blood, taken in a trial of Ad26.COV2.S vaccine versus placebo. The chain carries TRBV2 and TRBJ1-2; D is ambiguous. This receptor was identified in a person between 18 and 65 years old who received the Ad26.COV2.S COVID-19 vaccine or a placebo. This chain's CDR3 is CASRGGVNYGYTF. CDR3 DNA: TGTGCCAGCAGAGGTGGGGTAAACTATGGCTACACCTTC.